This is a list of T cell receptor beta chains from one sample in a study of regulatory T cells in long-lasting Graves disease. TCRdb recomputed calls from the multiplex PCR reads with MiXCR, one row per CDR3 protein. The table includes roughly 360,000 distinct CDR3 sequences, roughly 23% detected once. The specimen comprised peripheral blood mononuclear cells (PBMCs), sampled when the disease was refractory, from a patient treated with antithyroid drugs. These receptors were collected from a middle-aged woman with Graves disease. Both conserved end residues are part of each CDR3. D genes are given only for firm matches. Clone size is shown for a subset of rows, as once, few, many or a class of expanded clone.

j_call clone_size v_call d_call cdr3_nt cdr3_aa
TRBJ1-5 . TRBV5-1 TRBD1 TGCGCCAGCAGTTGGACCAGGGGGCGCAGCAATCAGCCCCAGCATTTT CASSWTRGRSNQPQHF
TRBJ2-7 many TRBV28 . TGTGCCAGCAGCCGATTCTACGAGCAGTACTTC CASSRFYEQYF
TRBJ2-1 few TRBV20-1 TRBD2 TGCAGTGCCTCAGCGGGAGTGTACAATGAGCAGTTCTTC CSASAGVYNEQFF
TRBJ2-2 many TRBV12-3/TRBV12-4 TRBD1 TGTGCCAGTAGTCGGGAGGACAGGGGGCTTGTTCTAATGAGGTCCGGGGAGCTGTTTTTT CASSREDRGLVLMRSGELFF
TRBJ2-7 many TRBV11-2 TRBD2 TGTGCCAGCAGGGGACTAGCGGGAGCGATCCTCAGCTACGAGCAGTACTTC CASRGLAGAILSYEQYF
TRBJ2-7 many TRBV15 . TGTGCCACCAGCAAATTTTACTCCTACGAGCAGTACTTC CATSKFYSYEQYF
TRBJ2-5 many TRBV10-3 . TGTGCCATCAGTGAGTCGGCGGGACAAGAGACCCAGTACTTC CAISESAGQETQYF
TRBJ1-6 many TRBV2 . TGTGCCAGCAGAGACAGGAGTAATTCACCCCTCCACTTT CASRDRSNSPLHF
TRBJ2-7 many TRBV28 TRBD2 TGTGCCAGCAGTTTATACTTCCAGCGGGAGACCAGCCACGAGCAGTACTTC CASSLYFQRETSHEQYF
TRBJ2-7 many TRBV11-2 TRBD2 TGTGCCAGCAGCTTTGCTGGCGGGAGGGTCTACGAGCAGTACTTC CASSFAGGRVYEQYF
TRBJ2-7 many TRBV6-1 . TGTGCCAGCACCAAAGGCGGGTATCCCCCCAACCTCTACGAGCAGTACTTC CASTKGGYPPNLYEQYF
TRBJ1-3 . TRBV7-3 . TGTGCCAGCAGCCCCACCTCCGTTTGCTCTGGAAACACCATATATTTT CASSPTSVCSGNTIYF
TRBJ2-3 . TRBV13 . TGTGCCAGCAGCAAGTACGGCACGCAGTATTTT CASSKYGTQYF
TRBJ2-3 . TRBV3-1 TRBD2 TGTGCCAGCAGCCAAGGCAGCGGGGCTACGCAGTATTTT CASSQGSGATQYF
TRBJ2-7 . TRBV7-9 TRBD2 TGTGCCAGCAGCCGCGGGACTAGCGGGAGGGCCTTCGAGCAGTACTTC CASSRGTSGRAFEQYF
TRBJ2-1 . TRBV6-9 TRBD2 TGTGCCAGCAGTTACTCTGGACTAGTGTCCTACAATGAGCAGTTCTTC CASSYSGLVSYNEQFF
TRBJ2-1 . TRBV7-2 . TGTGCCAGCAGCTCCGGACCGTCATGGGGGCAGTTCTTC CASSSGPSWGQFF
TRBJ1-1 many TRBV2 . TGTGCCAGCAGTGTTGGCTCAAACATGAACACTGAAGCTTTCTTT CASSVGSNMNTEAFF
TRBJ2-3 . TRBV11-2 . TGTGCCAGCAGCCCCAATACAGGGAGGAGGGATACGCAGTATTTT CASSPNTGRRDTQYF
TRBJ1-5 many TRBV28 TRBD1 TGTGCCAGCAGTTTATTCGGACAGGGAGGCAATCAGCCCCAGCATTTT CASSLFGQGGNQPQHF
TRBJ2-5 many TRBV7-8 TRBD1 TGTGCCAGCAGCTGGTTCGACAGGGCCCAAGAGACCCAGTACTTC CASSWFDRAQETQYF
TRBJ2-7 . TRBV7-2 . TGTGCCAGCAGCTTCCGAATTGCGGGACAGAACGAGCAGTACTTC CASSFRIAGQNEQYF
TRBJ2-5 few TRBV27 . TGTGCCAGCAGGGGGCGTGATGCGCTCACCTGGGAGACCCAGTACTTC CASRGRDALTWETQYF
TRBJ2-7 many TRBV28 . TGTGCCAGCAGTTTTCAACCCTACGAGCAGTACTTC CASSFQPYEQYF
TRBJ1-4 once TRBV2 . TGTGCCAGCATCAGGCAGACTACAACTAATGTAAAACTGTTTTTT CASIRQTTTNVKLFF
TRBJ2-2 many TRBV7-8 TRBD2 TGTGCCAGCAGCTTCTACGGCGGGAGCGTCACCGGGGAGCTGTTTTTT CASSFYGGSVTGELFF
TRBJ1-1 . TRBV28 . TGTGCCAGCAGTTTAAGGAGGGGGAAAACGATGACTGAAGCTTTCTTT CASSLRRGKTMTEAFF
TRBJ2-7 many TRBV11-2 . TGTGCCAGCAGCTTAGGAATGCGGACAGCATCAGGCGGGGAGCAGTACTTC CASSLGMRTASGGEQYF